The source of this T cell receptor beta chain is a study of radiotherapy plus CTLA-4 blockade in lung cancer. Assay used: immunoSEQ multiplex PCR; TCRdb lists only in-frame clones, some missing. The sample includes around 82,000 clones, more than 80% of them seen just once. Study outcomes and limitations: Alongside interferon-beta, early blood T cell clone dynamics were reportedly the best predictor of response.

Note on this clone: Its antigen is unknown.

Focal radiation with ipilimumab CTLA-4 blockade was given to patients with chemo-refractory metastatic non-small-cell lung cancer. Trimming took 2 bases from V and 3 from J; bases not matched to a gene: 3. The CDR3 covers 14 residues. Germline values: CDR1 SQVTM, CDR2 ANQGSEA. Source: peripheral blood, taken from a patient treated with radiotherapy plus ipilimumab. The TCR originated in a human donor with non-small cell lung cancer who had stable disease on radiotherapy plus ipilimumab. The V gene is TRBV29-1, the J gene TRBJ2-1, with 8 bases identical to TRBD2. In DNA form, the CDR3 reads TGCAGCGTTGAACAAACTAGCGGCTACAATGAGCAGTTCTTC. Protein: CSVEQTSGYNEQFF.